Listed below are T cell receptor beta chains from one sample, sequenced in a study of T-cell memory formation after mild COVID-19. TCRdb redid the calling of the 5' RACE reads with MiXCR, one entry per CDR3 protein. In the table there are a few hundred thousand distinct CDR3 sequences, approximately 15% of which are singletons. The sequencing sample was made of PBMCs or a T cell subset sorted from them (not recorded which). The receptors were sampled from a man younger than 35 who had mild COVID-19 (a few samples of this study predate the infection). Cell type and time point are not known. The conserved cysteine and the conserved F or W are not part of the CDR3 here.

>TRBV12-3/TRBV12-4
ASSPRPTSGGWADTQY
>TRBV28
ASSRTDSRGDTQY
>TRBV2
ASSELEVKNIQY
>TRBV4-3
ASSRAGQTSGNTIY
>TRBV5-1
ASSLATGARDSYGYT
>TRBV4-3
ASSQDVLRGGVDTQY
>TRBV5-4
ASSFGPGDTGELF
>TRBV5-6
ASSLRTLQPQH
>TRBV20-1
SAADSSGANVLT
>TRBV7-2
ASISGPSYNEQF